These 2 T cell receptor beta chains came from one sample sequenced in a study of shared clonotypes between healthy human individuals. Naive CD8 cells were CD45RO-negative, positively selected for CCR7, excluding terminally differentiated effector memory CD45RA+ cells. Assay: immunoSEQ multiplex PCR; the TCRdb copy retains only in-frame clones and omits some. Of roughly 2.1 million clones listed, under 95% are singletons. The sequencing input was naive CD8+ T cells from PBMCs. The receptor set was obtained from a man aged 18 to 29 in good health. Some clones in this sample may be carry-over from other donors' samples.

The V gene is TRBV2, the J gene TRBJ1-4; D not resolved. CDR1 is SNHLY, CDR2 FYNNEI, per germline. Between the trimmed V and J ends, which lost 4 bases and 4 bases, there was a span of 7 bases. The CDR3 sequence is 13 residues long. This CDR3 is CASSGRGNEKLFF. The DNA of the CDR3 is TGTGCCAGCAGTGGTCGGGGTAATGAAAAACTGTTTTTT.

Concerning this clone: The same CDR3 also results from other DNA sequences found in this sample. The chain links TRBV11-2 to TRBJ2-1; no firm D call. The V end was cut by 0 bases, the J end by 0 bases, with 9 bases between. The germline gives CDR1 SGHAT, CDR2 FQNNGV. This CDR3 contains 16 residues. The CDR3 region has the DNA TGTGCCAGCAGCTTAGATCCCGGAAGCTCCTACAATGAGCAGTTCTTC. Its translation is CASSLDPGSSYNEQFF.